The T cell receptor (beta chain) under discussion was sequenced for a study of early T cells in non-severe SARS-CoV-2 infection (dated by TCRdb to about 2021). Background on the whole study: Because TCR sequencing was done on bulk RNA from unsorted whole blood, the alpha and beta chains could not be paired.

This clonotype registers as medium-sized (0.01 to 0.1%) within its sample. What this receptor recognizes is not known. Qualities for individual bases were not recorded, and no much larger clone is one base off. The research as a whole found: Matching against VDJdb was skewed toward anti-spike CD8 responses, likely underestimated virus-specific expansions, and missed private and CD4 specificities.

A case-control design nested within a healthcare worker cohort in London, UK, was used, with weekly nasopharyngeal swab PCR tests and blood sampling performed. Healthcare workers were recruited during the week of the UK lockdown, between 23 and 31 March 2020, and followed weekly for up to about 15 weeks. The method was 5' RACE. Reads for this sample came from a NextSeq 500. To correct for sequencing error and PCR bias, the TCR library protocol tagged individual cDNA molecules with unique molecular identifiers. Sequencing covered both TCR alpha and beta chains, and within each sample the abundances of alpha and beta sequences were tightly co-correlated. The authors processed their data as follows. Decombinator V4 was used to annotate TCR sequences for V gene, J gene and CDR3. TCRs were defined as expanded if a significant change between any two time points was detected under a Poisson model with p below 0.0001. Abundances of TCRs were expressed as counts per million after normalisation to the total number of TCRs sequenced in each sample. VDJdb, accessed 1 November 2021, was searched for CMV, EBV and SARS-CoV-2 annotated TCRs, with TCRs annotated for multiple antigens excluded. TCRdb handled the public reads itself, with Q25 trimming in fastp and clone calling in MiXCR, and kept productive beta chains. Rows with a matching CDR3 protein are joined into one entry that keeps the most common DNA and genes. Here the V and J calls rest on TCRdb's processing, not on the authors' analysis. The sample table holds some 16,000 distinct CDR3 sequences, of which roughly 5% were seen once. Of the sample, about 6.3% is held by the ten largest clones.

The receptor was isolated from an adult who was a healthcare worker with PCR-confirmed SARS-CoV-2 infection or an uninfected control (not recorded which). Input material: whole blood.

The CDR3 protein sequence reads: CASSQGGSGYTF. The nucleotide sequence reads TGTGCCAGCAGCCAAGGAGGCAGTGGCTACACCTTC. The sequence is built from TRBV14 and TRBJ1-2; too little of a D gene remains to name it. V loses 1 base, J loses 7 bases, and the germline ends lie 7 bases apart. Based on the germline V gene, the CDR1 and CDR2 sequences are SGHDN and FVKESK. From its cysteine to its phenylalanine, the CDR3 spans 12 amino acids. Only the CDR3 part of the read is kept: 36 bases, read in frame from the first base.